This T cell receptor (beta chain) was documented in a study of regulatory T cells in long-lasting Graves disease. Study-wide context: Graves' patients with a new diagnosis had received antithyroid drugs under 3 months.

The CDR3 covers 14 residues. After removal of 6 bases from V and 5 bases from J, the junction contained 6 bases not matched to a gene. Time point specified: newly diagnosed GD, antithyroid drugs for less than 3 months. The authors made the TCR library using RNA they extracted from PBMCs. The authors built TCR beta libraries using iRepertoire HTBI primers and Arm-PCR of CDR3 regions. TCRdb reprocessed the multiplex PCR reads with MiXCR, giving one entry per CDR3 protein. This table has about 470,000 distinct CDR3 sequences, about 16% appearing once. The sample holds a few counts of this clonotype. These data are also associated with another study on T cells in Graves' hyperthyroidism and ophthalmopathy.

The origin of this receptor is a woman under 40 with Graves disease. Source: peripheral blood mononuclear cells (PBMCs), taken at new diagnosis, from a patient treated with antithyroid drugs. V and J are TRBV12-3 or TRBV12-4 and TRBJ1-4, with 7 bases matching TRBD1. CDR3 region: CASRQDRANEKLFF. The DNA of the CDR3 is TGTGCCAGCAGGCAAGACAGGGCGAATGAAAAACTGTTTTTT.